Below are 22 T cell receptor beta chains sequenced from a single sample in a study of vaccination and CD4 T cells after COVID-19. For these receptors, no antigen is known. Treatment defined: approximately nine-day PBMC culture with coronavirus spike peptide pools or control peptides (ViraFEST assay). The Oncomine TCR Beta short-read assay generated sequence data from the DNA of cultured CD4+ T cells. TCRdb re-called the PCR reads through MiXCR, storing one row per CDR3 protein. The sample holds 14,000 or so distinct CDR3 sequences, about 30% seen once. Sequences were obtained from cultured CD4+ T cells from blood. These receptors came from a human donor with COVID-19.

The chain links TRBV6-1 to TRBJ2-2, with D maybe TRBD2 (7 bases). Germline CDR1 reads MNHNS; CDR2 reads SASEGT. Deletions cut 11 bases from V and 4 bases from J, with 14 bases between. This CDR3 region has 13 residues. CDR3 nucleotide sequence: TGTGCCGGCTCCGCGGGGGCCACCGGGGAGCTGTTTTTT. Translating it yields CAGSAGATGELFF.

The J gene is TRBJ1-6, the V gene TRBV5-8, with 7 bases fitting TRBD1. Looked up from germline, CDR1 is SGHTS and CDR2 is YDEGEE. The CDR3 sequence is 17 residues long. The trim removed 3 bases at V and 8 bases at J, leaving 14 bases unmatched. This CDR3 is CASSSPRGTAVYSPLHF. DNA for the CDR3: TGTGCCAGCAGCTCCCCCAGGGGGACAGCCGTTTATTCACCCCTCCACTTT.

V gene TRBV11-2 combines with J gene TRBJ2-3; 7 nucleotides match TRBD1. The ends lost 4 bases at V and 2 bases at J; junction bases unmatched: 6. Germline V gene lookup returns CDR1 SGHAT and CDR2 FQNNGV. The CDR3 consists of 15 residues. CDR3 sequence: CASSSRTGSTDTQYF. The CDR3 DNA reads TGTGCCAGCAGCTCGAGGACAGGATCCACAGATACGCAGTATTTT.

Only a few counts were recorded for this clonotype. J is TRBJ2-3 and V is TRBV24-1; D is tentatively TRBD1 or TRBD2 (6 bases each). V shed 12 bases and J shed 0 bases, with 18 bases lying between them. Germline CDR1 and CDR2: KGHDR and SFDVKD. The CDR3 has 15 residues. Written as DNA, the CDR3 is TGTGCCGGCGACCGGGGGCTGGCGAGCACAGATACGCAGTATTTT. Translating it yields CAGDRGLASTDTQYF.

This clonotype was seen a handful of times. V and J are TRBV18 and TRBJ2-2, with D hard to call. The CDR3 is 15 amino acids. Germline-derived CDR1 and CDR2 are KGHSH and LQKENI. V lost 3 bases and J lost 0, with 8 bases in between. CDR3: CASSPATPNTGELFF. DNA of the CDR3: TGTGCCAGCTCACCGGCGACACCGAACACCGGGGAGCTGTTTTTT.

This chain joins TRBV18 and TRBJ2-5; no reliable D call. Between the trimmed V and J ends, which lost 6 bases and 1 base, there was a span of 6 bases. CDR1 KGHSH and CDR2 LQKENI come from the germline V gene. The CDR3 loop spans 12 amino acids. The CDR3: CASSSFQETQYF. Written as DNA, the CDR3 is TGTGCCAGCTCTTCGTTCCAAGAGACCCAGTACTTC.

The rearrangement links TRBV10-3 to TRBJ2-5; 8 nucleotides agree with TRBD2. After removal of 8 bases from V and 3 bases from J, the junction contained 8 bases not matched to a gene. The CDR3 totals 14 residues. From germline, CDR1 is ENHRY and CDR2 SYGVKD. The CDR3 sequence: CAIRGTRKKETQYF. The DNA for the CDR3 is TGTGCCATCCGCGGGACTAGGAAGAAAGAGACCCAGTACTTC.

This clonotype appeared a few times. The chain is built from TRBV28 and TRBJ2-1; D possibly matches TRBD1 or TRBD2 (5 bases each). The V end was cut by 8 bases, the J end by 2 bases, with 13 bases between. The CDR3 covers 14 residues. CDR1 MDHEN and CDR2 SYDVKM come from the germline V gene. The CDR3 nucleotides are TGTGCCAGCGGCCAGGGAGTCCCCTACAATGAGCAGTTCTTC. Its translation: CASGQGVPYNEQFF.

The rearrangement joins TRBV6-1 to TRBJ2-1; 11 nucleotides line up with TRBD1. Germline trimming cut 6 bases from V and 6 bases from J; bases unmatched to any gene: 4. Germline CDR1 MNHNS, CDR2 SASEGT. This CDR3 comprises 14 residues. The CDR3 here is CASSGQGAPNEQFF. CDR3 nucleotides: TGTGCCAGCAGCGGACAGGGGGCCCCCAATGAGCAGTTCTTC.

The V call is TRBV12-3 or TRBV12-4, the J call TRBJ1-1; 7 bases match TRBD1. Losses at the gene ends were 2 bases for V and 3 bases for J; bases not matched to a gene: 12. CDR3 size: 17 residues. As DNA, the CDR3 is TGTGCCAGCAGTTTATTGAGGGGGCGGGTGGGAGACACTGAAGCTTTCTTT. Protein: CASSLLRGRVGDTEAFF.

V gene TRBV11-2 combines with J gene TRBJ2-2; D perhaps matches TRBD2 (7 bases). Germline-derived CDR1 and CDR2 are SGHAT and FQNNGV. CDR3 length: 15 amino acids. Trimming took 2 bases from V and 2 from J, leaving 9 bases between them. The CDR3 loop is CASSLRGGNTGELFF. CDR3 bases: TGTGCCAGCAGCTTAAGGGGGGGCAACACCGGGGAGCTGTTTTTT. The entire variable domain, with the rest obtained from reference TRBV11-2 and TRBJ2-2, is as follows: EAGVAQSPRYKIIEKRQSVAFWCNPISGHATLYWYQQILGQGPKLLIQFQNNGVVDDSQLPKDRFSAERLKGVDSTLKIQPAKLEDSAVYLCASSLRGGNTGELFFGEGSRLTVL.

This clonotype was counted only a few times. This chain links TRBV18 with TRBJ1-4; TRBD1 aligns across 8 bases. Trimming removed 4 bases from V and 8 bases from J; junction bases left unmatched: 9. The CDR3 covers 15 residues. The germline V gene encodes CDR1 KGHSH and CDR2 LQKENI. The CDR3 spells CASSRSGGAREKLFF. The CDR3 region has the DNA TGTGCCAGCTCACGTTCAGGGGGCGCGAGGGAAAAACTGTTTTTT. The variable domain in full, completed from reference TRBV18 and TRBJ1-4, reads NAGVMQNPRHLVRRRGQEARLRCSPMKGHSHVYWYRQLPEEGLKFMVYLQKENIIDESGMPKERFSAEFPKEGPSILRIQQVVRGDSAAYFCASSRSGGAREKLFFGSGTQLSVL.

This clonotype appeared a few times. This chain links TRBV15 with TRBJ2-3, with 11 bases lining up with TRBD2. Germline trimming cut 1 base from V and 3 bases from J; bases unmatched to any gene: 6. The germline V gene encodes CDR1 LNHNV and CDR2 YYDKDF (reference sequence). This CDR3 contains 17 residues. CDR3 region: CATSRGWSSGGTDTQYF. CDR3 bases: TGTGCCACCAGCAGAGGGTGGTCTAGCGGGGGGACAGATACGCAGTATTTT.

The V gene is TRBV30, the J gene TRBJ1-4; D uncertain. V was cut by 5 bases and J by 7 bases, with 11 bases left in between. The CDR3 sequence is 12 residues long. From germline, CDR1 is GTSNPN and CDR2 SVGIG (reference sequence). The CDR3 loop reads CAWGRAAEKLFF. The CDR3 DNA follows: TGTGCCTGGGGTAGGGCAGCTGAAAAACTGTTTTTT.

This clonotype was picked up a small number of times. This sequence joins TRBV5-6 and TRBJ1-5; 9 nucleotides align to TRBD1. The CDR3 consists of 15 residues. After removal of 7 bases from V and 4 bases from J, the junction contained 9 bases not matched to a gene. Germline assignment: CDR1 SGHDT and CDR2 YYEEEE. CDR3 bases: TGTGCCAGCTCATTACAGGGGGCCGGGAATCAGCCCCAGCATTTT. This translates into CASSLQGAGNQPQHF.

The chain links TRBV6-5 to TRBJ1-1, with TRBD1 identical over 8 bases. J gave up 3 bases and V 0 bases, and 6 bases lay outside the gene matches. This CDR3 is built from 16 residues. CDR1 is MNHEY and CDR2 is SVGAGI in the germline V gene. This CDR3 reads CASSYSRTGWDTEAFF. The CDR3 DNA reads TGTGCCAGCAGTTACTCAAGGACAGGGTGGGACACTGAAGCTTTCTTT.

The V call is TRBV7-2, the J call TRBJ2-1; TRBD2 agrees at 9 bases. The CDR3 sequence is 17 residues long. With V trimmed by 1 base and J by 4 bases, 8 bases remained unmatched. Looked up from germline, CDR1 is SGHTA and CDR2 is FQGNSA. CDR3 nucleotide sequence: TGTGCCAGCAGCTTAGGGTCTTCGCGGGGGGGATACAATGAGCAGTTCTTC. Translated: CASSLGSSRGGYNEQFF.

This chain links TRBV6-1 with TRBJ1-5, with a tentative D call TRBD1 (5 bases). This CDR3 region has 14 residues. V was shortened by 4 bases and J by 5 bases, with 12 bases between the two germline ends. Germline V gene sequence: CDR1 MNHNS, CDR2 SASEGT. CDR3 in amino acids: CASSAGRAYQPQHF. CDR3 bases: TGTGCCAGCAGTGCAGGGAGGGCTTATCAGCCCCAGCATTTT.

This clonotype has a handful of counts. This chain connects TRBV15 to TRBJ1-2; 8 bases agree with TRBD1. This CDR3 spans 16 amino acids. Germline V lookup: CDR1 LNHNV, CDR2 YYDKDF (reference sequence). Trimming removed 1 base from V and 8 bases from J; junction bases left unmatched: 12. CDR3 in DNA: TGTGCCACCAGCAGAGGGGACAGGCCGGGCGAGGAGGGCTACACCTTC. Its translation is CATSRGDRPGEEGYTF.

V is TRBV5-1 and J is TRBJ1-2; 10 bases are shared with TRBD1. The J segment lost 7 bases and the V segment lost 4 bases, leaving 7 bases of the junction unmatched. The germline gives CDR1 SGHRS, CDR2 YFSETQ. CDR3 size: 14 residues. The CDR3 loop reads CASSAGTGDRGYTF. The CDR3 nucleotides are TGCGCCAGCAGCGCCGGGACAGGGGATCGTGGCTACACCTTC.

This clonotype was seen a handful of times. The chain has TRBV20-1 and TRBJ2-2; D perhaps matches TRBD1 (5 bases). V was clipped by 6 bases and J by 3 bases, with 14 bases between them. In germline, CDR1 is DFQATT, CDR2 SNEGSKA (reference sequence). This CDR3 is built from 14 residues. DNA for the CDR3: TGCAGTGCCCGGGCGGACACCGACACCGGGGAGCTGTTTTTT. Residues: CSARADTDTGELFF.

The table lists this clonotype with a few counts. This sequence joins TRBV6-5 and TRBJ1-2; D gene ambiguous. The CDR3 loop spans 17 amino acids. Germline CDR1 and CDR2: MNHEY and SVGAGI. Trimming removed 0 bases at V and 2 bases at J, with 16 bases between. The CDR3 sequence: CASSYSRTRGLNYGYTF. Written as DNA, the CDR3 is TGTGCCAGCAGTTACTCGAGGACCCGCGGCCTGAACTATGGCTACACCTTC.